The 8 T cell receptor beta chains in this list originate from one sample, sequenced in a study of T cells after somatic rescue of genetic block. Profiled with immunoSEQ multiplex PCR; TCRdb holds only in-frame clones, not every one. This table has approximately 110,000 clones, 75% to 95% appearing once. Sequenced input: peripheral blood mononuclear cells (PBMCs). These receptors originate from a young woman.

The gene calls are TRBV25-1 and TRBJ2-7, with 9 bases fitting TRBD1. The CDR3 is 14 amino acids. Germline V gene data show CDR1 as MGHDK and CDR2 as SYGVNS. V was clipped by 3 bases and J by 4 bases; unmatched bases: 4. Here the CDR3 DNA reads TGTGCCAGCAGTGAGACAGGGGGAAGGTACGAGCAGTACTTC. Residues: CASSETGGRYEQYF.

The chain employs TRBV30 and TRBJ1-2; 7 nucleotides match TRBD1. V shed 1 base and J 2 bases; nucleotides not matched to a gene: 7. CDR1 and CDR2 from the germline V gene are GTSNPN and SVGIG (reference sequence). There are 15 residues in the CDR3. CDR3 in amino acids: CAWSARQGRNYGYTF. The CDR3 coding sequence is TGTGCCTGGAGTGCCCGACAGGGAAGGAACTATGGCTACACCTTC.

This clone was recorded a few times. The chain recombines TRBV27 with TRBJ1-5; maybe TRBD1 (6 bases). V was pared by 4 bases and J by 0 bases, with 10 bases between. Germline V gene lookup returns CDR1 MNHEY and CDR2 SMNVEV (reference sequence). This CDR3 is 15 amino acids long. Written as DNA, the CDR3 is TGTGCCAGCAGTTGGTCAGGGGCTAGCAATCAGCCCCAGCATTTT. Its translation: CASSWSGASNQPQHF.

The CDR3 region is CASSLTPSNEQYF. The DNA of the CDR3 is TGTGCCAGCAGCTTGACTCCCTCCAATGAGCAGTACTTC. This chain uses TRBV5-4 with TRBJ2-7; D not certain. From germline, CDR1 is SGHNT and CDR2 YYREEE (reference sequence). The V gene lost 1 base and the J gene lost 7 bases, with 12 bases spanning the gap. The CDR3 is made up of 13 amino acids. The variable domain in full, with the rest retrieved from reference TRBV5-4 and TRBJ2-7, is ETGVTQSPTHLIKTRGQQVTLRCSSQSGHNTVSWYQQALGQGPQFIFQYYREEENGRGNFPPRFSGLQFPNYSSELNVNALELDDSALYLCASSLTPSNEQYFGPGTRLTVT.

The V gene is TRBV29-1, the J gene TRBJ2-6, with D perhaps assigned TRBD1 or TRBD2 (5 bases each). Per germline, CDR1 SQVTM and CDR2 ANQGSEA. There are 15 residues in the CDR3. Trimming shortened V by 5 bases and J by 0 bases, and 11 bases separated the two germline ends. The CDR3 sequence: CSVWDRISGANVLTF. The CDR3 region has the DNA TGCAGCGTTTGGGACCGGATCTCTGGGGCCAACGTCCTGACTTTC.

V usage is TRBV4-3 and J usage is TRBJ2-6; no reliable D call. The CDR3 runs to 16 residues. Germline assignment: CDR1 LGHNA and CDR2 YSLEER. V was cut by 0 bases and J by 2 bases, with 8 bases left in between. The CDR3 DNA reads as TGCGCCAGCAGCCAAGAAGGTGTTCCTGGGGCCAACGTCCTGACTTTC. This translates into CASSQEGVPGANVLTF.

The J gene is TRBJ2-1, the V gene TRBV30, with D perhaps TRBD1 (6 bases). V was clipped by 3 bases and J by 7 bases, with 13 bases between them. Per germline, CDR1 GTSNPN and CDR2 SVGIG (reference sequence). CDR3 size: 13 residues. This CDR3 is CAWSWGRRNEQFF. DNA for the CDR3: TGTGCCTGGAGCTGGGGGCGCCGGAATGAGCAGTTCTTC.

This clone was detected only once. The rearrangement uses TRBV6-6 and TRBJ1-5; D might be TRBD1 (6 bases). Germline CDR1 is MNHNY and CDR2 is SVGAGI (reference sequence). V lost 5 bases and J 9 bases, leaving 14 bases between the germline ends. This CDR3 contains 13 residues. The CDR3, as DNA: TGTGCCAGCAGTAAGCCAGGGGAGTTGCCCCAGCATTTT. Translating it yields CASSKPGELPQHF.